The sequence of this T cell receptor beta chain was determined in a study of long-term antiretroviral therapy in people with HIV. Study-level results: It was observed that HIV repertoires exhibited narrower CDR3 length ranges than controls. Specimen acquisition occurred between about 2004 and 2017, potentially under older ART regimens. The clones with expansion before ART were dominant in the repertoire at all time points.

Turning to this clone: Its antigen is undetermined.

An immunoSEQ assay, version v3.0, was performed at survey level. Libraries were prepared by immunoSEQ multiplex PCR; TCRdb keeps only in-frame clonotypes and omits some of them. The sample lists about 13,000 clones; over 65% were seen once. This TCR came from a woman under 30 with HIV. The input for sequencing was unsorted PBMCs, taken 1.3 years after starting antiretroviral therapy.

The CDR3 DNA follows: TGTGCCAGCAGCAGGGACAGGGCTAATGAGCAGTTCTTC. Translating it yields CASSRDRANEQFF. The V call is TRBV2, the J call TRBJ2-1; 9 bases line up with TRBD1. V lost 6 bases to trimming and J lost 7 bases; unmatched junction nucleotides: 4. CDR3 length equals 13 residues. Germline V gene lookup returns CDR1 SNHLY and CDR2 FYNNEI.